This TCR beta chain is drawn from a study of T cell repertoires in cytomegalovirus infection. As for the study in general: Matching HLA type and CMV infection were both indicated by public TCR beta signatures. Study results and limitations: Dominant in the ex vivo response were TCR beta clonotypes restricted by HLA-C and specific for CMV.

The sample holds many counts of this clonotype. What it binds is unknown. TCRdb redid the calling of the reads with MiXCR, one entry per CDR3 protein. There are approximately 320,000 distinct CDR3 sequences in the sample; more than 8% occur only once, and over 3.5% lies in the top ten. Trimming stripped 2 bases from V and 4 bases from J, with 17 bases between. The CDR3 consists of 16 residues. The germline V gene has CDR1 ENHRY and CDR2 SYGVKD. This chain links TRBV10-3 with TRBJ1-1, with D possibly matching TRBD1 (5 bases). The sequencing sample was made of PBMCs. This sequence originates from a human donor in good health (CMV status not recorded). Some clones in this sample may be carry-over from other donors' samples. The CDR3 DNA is TGTGCCATCAGTGAGATTTCACATCGCCAGGGCACTGAAGCTTTCTTT. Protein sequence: CAISEISHRQGTEAFF.